Below, 3 T cell receptor beta chains from the same sample are listed, as sequenced in a study of blood T cell repertoires in COVID-19. Some clones are missing from TCRdb's copy, which holds only in-frame ones; the method was immunoSEQ multiplex PCR. The sample has approximately 50,000 clones; 65% to 90% are singletons. Sequenced: peripheral blood. The receptors come from a human donor in a cohort sampled during active COVID-19.

The J gene is TRBJ2-7, the V gene TRBV28; 11 bases line up with TRBD1. CDR1 MDHEN and CDR2 SYDVKM come from the germline V gene. This CDR3 is 15 amino acids long. The trim removed 6 bases at V and 9 bases at J, leaving 13 bases unmatched. CDR3 loop: CASSPGTGGQGGQYF. The CDR3 DNA is TGTGCCAGCAGCCCCGGGACAGGGGGGCAGGGTGGGCAGTACTTC.

This clone was recorded only once. This chain joins TRBV6-1 and TRBJ1-2, with a possible D match to TRBD1 (6 bases). Germline values: CDR1 MNHNS, CDR2 SASEGT. Trimming took 3 bases from V and 1 from J, leaving 12 bases between them. This CDR3 region has 15 residues. CDR3 in DNA: TGTGCCAGCAGTGACCAGGACAGAGTTAACTATGGCTACACCTTC. This gives the protein CASSDQDRVNYGYTF.

Relative to its sample, this clone is medium-sized. This rearrangement joins TRBV28 to TRBJ2-6; 7 bases fit TRBD1. CDR1 and CDR2 from the germline V gene are MDHEN and SYDVKM. The V and J ends lost 7 bases and 3 bases, in that order; junction bases with no gene match: 6. This CDR3 has 15 residues. CDR3 amino acids: CASNTDRVGANVLTF. In DNA, the CDR3 is TGTGCCAGCAACACTGACAGGGTTGGGGCCAACGTCCTGACTTTC.